Given below is one TCR beta chain in context. Antigen specificity is unknown. The germline V gene has CDR1 MRHNA and CDR2 SNTAGT. The junction had 4 bases not matched to a gene; V was cut back by 5 bases and J by 6 bases. This CDR3 has 14 amino acids. Each TCR beta library was made by quantitative 5'-RACE that incorporated molecular barcodes. Via MiXCR, TCRdb re-called the 5' RACE reads, giving one row per CDR3 protein. Of fewer than 200,000 distinct CDR3 sequences in the sample, roughly 20% are singletons; the top ten hold 4.3%. The data were obtained in a study of CD8 T cells in ankylosing spondylitis. Regarding the study as a whole: According to the report, clones linked to the disease were significantly enriched in matched synovial fluid samples taken from ankylosing spondylitis patients. Made up of eight highly homologous variants, a TCR beta motif appeared characteristic of ankylosing spondylitis blood.

The source material was blood, either unsorted or a sorted T cell fraction (not recorded which). The receptor was isolated from a male donor between 5 and 29 years old with ankylosing spondylitis or in good health (not recorded which). The chain couples TRBV6-4 to TRBJ2-1, with 10 bases fitting TRBD2. The CDR3 protein is CASSTSSGSNEQFF. Written as DNA, the CDR3 is TGTGCCAGCAGTACTTCTAGCGGGAGCAATGAGCAGTTCTTC.